The clone carrying this TCR beta chain was seen just once. Its antigen remains unknown. The sample comes from a study of CD8 T cell repertoires and HIV-1 epitope variants. The overall study: T cells were stimulated with Twenty-five Gag and Nef peptides separately. Epitopes were three Gag families plus Nef HW9 and YT9. An uncultured baseline aliquot held 1M T cells.

This table comes from immunoSEQ multiplex PCR, and its TCRdb copy is limited to in-frame clones, with some not included. The sample contains nearly 3,500 clones, less than 70% of which appear only once. Germline lookup yields CDR1 MNHEY and CDR2 SMNVEV (reference sequence). The V end lost 5 bases, the J end lost 2 bases, and 19 bases lay between the germline ends. The CDR3 covers 16 residues. The receptor was derived from a male donor with HIV. Sequencing was performed on cultured CD8+ T cells derived from PBMCs. This chain joins TRBV27 and TRBJ2-7; tentative D call: TRBD2 (6 bases). This CDR3 is CASSPPTGGVPYEQYF. The CDR3 coding sequence is TGTGCCAGCAGTCCTCCGACGGGCGGGGTGCCCTACGAGCAGTACTTC.